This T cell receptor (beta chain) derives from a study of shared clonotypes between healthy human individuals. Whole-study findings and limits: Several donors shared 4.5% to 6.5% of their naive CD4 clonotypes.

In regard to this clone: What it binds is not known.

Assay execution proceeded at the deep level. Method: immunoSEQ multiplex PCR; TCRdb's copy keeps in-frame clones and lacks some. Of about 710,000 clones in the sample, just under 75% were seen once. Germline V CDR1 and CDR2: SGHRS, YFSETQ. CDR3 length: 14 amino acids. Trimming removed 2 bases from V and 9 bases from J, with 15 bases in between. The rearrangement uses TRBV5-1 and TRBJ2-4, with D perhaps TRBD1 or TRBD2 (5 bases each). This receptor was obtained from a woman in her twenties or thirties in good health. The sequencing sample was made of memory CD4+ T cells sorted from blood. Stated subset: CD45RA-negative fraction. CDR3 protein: CASSLRGDQGIQYF. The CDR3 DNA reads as TGCGCCAGCAGCTTACGGGGCGACCAGGGCATTCAGTACTTC.